This entry lists 22 T cell receptor beta chains sequenced from one sample in a study of T cell responses to AZD1222 COVID-19 vaccine. Here immunoSEQ multiplex PCR was the method, and the copy in TCRdb shows in-frame clones only, minus some. The sample records roughly 140,000 clones, 90% being singletons. The material sequenced was peripheral blood, taken 28 days after the second AZD1222 dose. The receptors come from an adult who received the AZD1222 COVID-19 vaccine.

The chain has TRBV10-1 and TRBJ2-4, with no clear D. This CDR3 is 16 amino acids long. Looked up from germline, CDR1 is WNHNN and CDR2 is SYGVQD (reference sequence). Trimming pared 3 bases from V and 0 bases from J, leaving 12 bases between. CDR3 protein: CASSDEQKIAKNIQYF. CDR3 nucleotides: TGCGCCAGCAGTGACGAACAGAAAATAGCCAAAAACATTCAGTACTTC.

The chain has TRBV27 and TRBJ1-2; D is possibly TRBD1 (5 bases). V lost 4 bases, J lost 3 bases, and 21 bases lay in between. The CDR3 is 17 residues long. Germline CDR1 and CDR2: MNHEY and SMNVEV (reference sequence). In nucleotides, the CDR3 is TGTGCCAGCAGTTCCCAAGGGCAGGGCCCCCGCGACTATGGCTACACCTTC. Protein: CASSSQGQGPRDYGYTF.

Here the CDR3 DNA reads TGTGCCACCAGCAGAGGGGGAGGACAGGGAACGTCTAATGGCTACACCTTC. Protein: CATSRGGGQGTSNGYTF. This sequence joins TRBV15 and TRBJ1-2, with 8 bases fitting TRBD1. Germline V gene sequence: CDR1 LNHNV, CDR2 YYDKDF (reference sequence). With 1 base clipped from V and 6 bases from J, the junction kept 13 bases outside the gene matches. The CDR3 runs 17 residues.

The V gene is TRBV2, the J gene TRBJ1-1; a weak D match, TRBD1 (5 bases). CDR3 size: 15 residues. Trimming removed 1 base from V and 8 bases from J, with 17 bases in between. CDR1 is SNHLY, CDR2 FYNNEI, per germline. The CDR3 coding sequence is TGTGCCAGCAGTGAAGGTCGTAGGTGGGGGGACGAAGCTTTCTTT. Protein: CASSEGRRWGDEAFF.

V and J are TRBV27 and TRBJ2-1, with D tentatively TRBD2 (6 bases). The germline CDR1 and CDR2 sequences are MNHEY and SMNVEV (reference sequence). The V end lost 8 bases, the J end lost 0 bases, and 17 bases lay between the germline ends. The CDR3 loop spans 16 amino acids. The CDR3 region has the DNA TGTGCCAGCCAGTTGGGTAGCGGTAACTCCTACAATGAGCAGTTCTTC. It is translated as CASQLGSGNSYNEQFF.

The chain uses TRBV15 and TRBJ1-2, with D unclear. The CDR3 is 14 amino acids. CDR1 is LNHNV and CDR2 is YYDKDF in the germline V gene (reference sequence). Trimming pared 0 bases from V and 0 bases from J, leaving 5 bases between. The CDR3 sequence: CATSRDEANYGYTF. CDR3 in DNA: TGTGCCACCAGCAGAGATGAGGCTAACTATGGCTACACCTTC.

The chain carries TRBV2 and TRBJ2-5; D might be TRBD1 (5 bases). V lost 1 base and J 13 bases, leaving 10 bases between the germline ends. The V gene's germline CDR1 is SNHLY and CDR2 FYNNEI. The CDR3 has 11 residues. CDR3 amino acids: CASSEENRPYF. The CDR3 nucleotides read TGTGCCAGCAGTGAAGAGAACAGGCCGTACTTC.

The V call is TRBV7-9, the J call TRBJ2-1, with 8 bases identical to TRBD2. The J segment lost 0 bases and the V segment lost 6 bases, leaving 7 bases of the junction unmatched. Germline loops: CDR1 SEHNR, CDR2 FQNEAQ (reference sequence). This CDR3 has 16 amino acids. The CDR3: CASRPVSGNSYNEQFF. The CDR3 DNA is TGTGCCAGCAGACCTGTTAGCGGGAACTCCTACAATGAGCAGTTCTTC.

The chain has TRBV18 and TRBJ2-2, with 8 nucleotides matching TRBD1. The V and J ends lost 4 bases and 3 bases, in that order; junction bases with no gene match: 4. The CDR3 extends over 15 amino acids. CDR1 KGHSH and CDR2 LQKENI come from the germline V gene. This chain's CDR3 is CASSRDRKDTGELFF. The CDR3 DNA reads as TGTGCCAGCTCACGGGACAGGAAGGACACCGGGGAGCTGTTTTTT.

The J gene is TRBJ1-1, the V gene TRBV14; the match to TRBD1 covers 7 bases. In germline, CDR1 is SGHDN, CDR2 FVKESK. V trimming: 5 bases; J trimming: 0 bases; junction bases outside the gene matches: 9. This CDR3 has 16 residues. In nucleotides, the CDR3 is TGTGCCAGCAGCTCGCACAGGGGATCTATGAACACTGAAGCTTTCTTT. Amino acid sequence: CASSSHRGSMNTEAFF. Variable domain in full (rest from reference TRBV14 and TRBJ1-1): EAGVTQFPSHSVIEKGQTVTLRCDPISGHDNLYWYRRVMGKEIKFLLHFVKESKQDESGMPNNRFLAERTGGTYSTLKVQPAELEDSGVYFCASSSHRGSMNTEAFFGQGTRLTVV.

In DNA form, the CDR3 reads TGTGCCAGCAGCTTGGTGGGGGGCTCTGGTGCTTTCTTT. Protein sequence: CASSLVGGSGAFF. The chain combines TRBV5-8 with TRBJ1-1; TRBD1 is a possible D gene (6 bases). The CDR3 spans 13 residues. V lost 0 bases and J lost 11, with 14 bases in between. Germline V lookup: CDR1 SGHTS, CDR2 YDEGEE.

This clone was counted once. The rearrangement uses TRBV7-8 and TRBJ2-4; TRBD1 matches 7 bases. J was trimmed by 1 base and V by 5 bases; bases with no gene match: 8. The CDR3 is 16 residues long. Germline CDR1 SGHVS, CDR2 FQNEAQ. CDR3 sequence reads: CASSRDRASAKNIQYF. The CDR3 DNA sequence: TGTGCCAGCAGCCGAGACAGGGCTTCTGCCAAAAACATTCAGTACTTC.

The chain has TRBV5-1 and TRBJ2-2; D unclear. The CDR3 is 15 residues long. Germline V gene sequence: CDR1 SGHRS, CDR2 YFSETQ. V lost 4 bases to trimming and J lost 0 bases, with 10 bases between them. This CDR3 is CASSQTPSNTGELFF. The CDR3 DNA follows: TGCGCCAGCAGCCAAACCCCTTCGAACACCGGGGAGCTGTTTTTT.

This clone has a handful of counts. The chain joins TRBV14 to TRBJ1-1; D unclear. V lost 4 bases and J lost 4, with 10 bases in between. Germline V gene sequence: CDR1 SGHDN, CDR2 FVKESK. This CDR3 is built from 13 residues. Written as DNA, the CDR3 is TGTGCCAGCAGCCGAGCTTACTCCACTGAAGCTTTCTTT. Amino acids: CASSRAYSTEAFF.

This sequence joins TRBV11-2 and TRBJ1-2, with a weak D call TRBD1 (5 bases). Germline CDR1 and CDR2: SGHAT and FQNNGV. The CDR3 spans 18 residues. The V gene lost 6 bases and the J gene lost 8 bases, with 31 bases spanning the gap. In DNA, the CDR3 is TGTGCCAGCAGACCCCTCACCGCGGCCGGGGGACGGGGACGGGGCTACACCTTC. Amino acid sequence: CASRPLTAAGGRGRGYTF.

V gene TRBV11-2 combines with J gene TRBJ2-3; TRBD1 matches 9 bases. This CDR3 is built from 19 residues. Germline CDR1 and CDR2: SGHAT and FQNNGV. Losses at the gene ends were 5 bases for V and 1 base for J; bases not matched to a gene: 16. DNA of the CDR3: TGTGCCAGCAGCGCCGGGACAGGGAGAACCCGATTCGGCACAGATACGCAGTATTTT. It is translated as CASSAGTGRTRFGTDTQYF.

The chain couples TRBV3-1 (or the pseudogene TRBV3-2) to TRBJ1-1; D not certain. The CDR3 consists of 12 residues. Trimming took 5 bases from V and 4 from J, leaving 8 bases between them. Germline CDR1 reads LGHDT; CDR2 reads YNNKEL (reference sequence). CDR3 in amino acids: CASSSSITEAFF. As DNA, the CDR3 is TGTGCCAGCAGCTCCTCAATCACTGAAGCTTTCTTT.

The rearrangement uses TRBV5-1 and TRBJ2-3, with D tentatively TRBD1 or TRBD2 (5 bases each). Germline lookup yields CDR1 SGHRS and CDR2 YFSETQ. The CDR3 consists of 13 residues. Trimming shortened V by 6 bases and J by 6 bases, and 14 bases separated the two germline ends. In DNA, the CDR3 is TGCGCCAGCAAACCGGGACGGACGGATACGCAGTATTTT. It encodes CASKPGRTDTQYF.

This clone has just one count. The rearrangement uses TRBV29-1 and TRBJ1-1; no firm D call. Germline CDR1 reads SQVTM; CDR2 reads ANQGSEA. Trimming took off 4 bases at V and 0 bases at J, with 27 bases between the two ends. The CDR3 spans 19 residues. The CDR3 loop is CSVAGVDKFGMGMNTEAFF. The CDR3 DNA reads as TGCAGCGTTGCTGGGGTCGACAAATTCGGTATGGGGATGAACACTGAAGCTTTCTTT. Combining the CDR3 with reference TRBV29-1 and TRBJ1-1 gives the whole variable domain SAVISQKPSRDICQRGTSLTIQCQVDSQVTMMFWYRQQPGQSLTLIATANQGSEATYESGFVIDKFPISRPNLTFSTLTVSNMSPEDSSIYLCSVAGVDKFGMGMNTEAFFGQGTRLTVV.

V usage is TRBV6-1 and J usage is TRBJ1-5; D unresolved. Germline CDR1 reads MNHNS; CDR2 reads SASEGT. The CDR3 loop spans 12 amino acids. V lost 3 bases and J lost 5, with 5 bases in between. The CDR3 loop is CASSDGDQPQHF. The DNA for the CDR3 is TGTGCCAGCAGTGACGGTGATCAGCCCCAGCATTTT.

CDR3 in amino acids: CASSEYEQYV. CDR3 sequence (DNA): TGTGCCAGCAGTGAATACGAGCAGTACGTC. This rearrangement joins TRBV6-1 to TRBJ2-7; D gene uncertain. The CDR3 covers 10 residues. Germline assignment: CDR1 MNHNS and CDR2 SASEGT. Trimming pared 2 bases from V and 4 bases from J, leaving 0 bases between.

The chain links TRBV10-2 to TRBJ1-1; D is uncertain. CDR3 length: 13 residues. The ends were cut back, 0 bases at V and 7 bases at J, with 9 bases in the middle. The germline V gene encodes CDR1 WSHSY and CDR2 SAAADI. CDR3 DNA: TGCGCCAGCAGTGAGTCAGGTAGGGATGAAGCTTTCTTT. Translated: CASSESGRDEAFF.